The T cell receptor beta chain under discussion was sequenced for a study of blood T cell repertoires in COVID-19. Data came from immunoSEQ multiplex PCR; TCRdb stores just in-frame clones and leaves some out. The profile covers about 300,000 clones, with 86% appearing a single time and less than 3% taken by the ten largest. For this clone: Additional DNA sequences in this sample encode the identical CDR3.

The length of the CDR3 is 14 residues. V shed 3 bases and J 7 bases; nucleotides not matched to a gene: 7. CDR1 is SGDLS and CDR2 is YYNGEE in the germline V gene. The source material was PBMCs or T cells enriched from blood (not recorded which). This clonotype was sampled from a woman younger than 30 who had recovered from COVID-19. V gene TRBV9 combines with J gene TRBJ2-7, with 10 bases matching TRBD1. CDR3 DNA sequence: TGTGCCAGCAGCGCGGGACAGGGGATGCGGGAGCAGTACTTC. It specifies CASSAGQGMREQYF.